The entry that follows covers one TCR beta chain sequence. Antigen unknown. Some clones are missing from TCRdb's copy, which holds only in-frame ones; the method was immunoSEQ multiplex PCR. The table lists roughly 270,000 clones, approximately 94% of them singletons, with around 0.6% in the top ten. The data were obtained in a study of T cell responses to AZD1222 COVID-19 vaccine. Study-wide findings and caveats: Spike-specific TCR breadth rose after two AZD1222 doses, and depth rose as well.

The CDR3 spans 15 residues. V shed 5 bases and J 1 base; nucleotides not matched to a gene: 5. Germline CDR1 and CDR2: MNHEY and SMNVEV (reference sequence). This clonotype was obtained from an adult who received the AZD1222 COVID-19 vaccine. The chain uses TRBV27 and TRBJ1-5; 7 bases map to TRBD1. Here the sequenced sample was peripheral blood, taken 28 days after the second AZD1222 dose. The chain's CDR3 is CASSQSTGSNQPQHF. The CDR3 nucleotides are TGTGCCAGCAGTCAATCGACAGGGAGCAATCAGCCCCAGCATTTT.